These 26 T cell receptor beta chains were sequenced from one sample in a study of blood T cell repertoires in COVID-19. The protocol was immunoSEQ multiplex PCR, while the TCRdb copy is restricted to in-frame clones and leaves out a portion. The top ten clones hold 1.7% of a sample with under 300,000 clones, around nine tenths of them seen once. The sample was PBMCs or T cells enriched from blood (not recorded which). The receptors stem from a woman aged 40 to 49 who had recovered from COVID-19.

This chain links TRBV10-3 with TRBJ2-3; 9 positions agree with TRBD1. There are 14 residues in the CDR3. The V gene end was trimmed by 5 bases and the J gene end by 1 base; junction bases not matched to a gene: 1. The germline CDR1 and CDR2 sequences are ENHRY and SYGVKD. CDR3 nucleotide sequence: TGTGCCATCAGTTGGGACAGGGGCACAGATACGCAGTATTTT. It translates to CAISWDRGTDTQYF.

V usage is TRBV5-5 and J usage is TRBJ1-5; no clear D. The CDR3 has 18 amino acids. In germline, CDR1 is SGHKS, CDR2 YYEKEE (reference sequence). V was pared by 0 bases and J by 2 bases, with 18 bases between. CDR3 protein: CASSLDASRLDGNQPQHF. The CDR3 nucleotides read TGTGCCAGCAGCTTGGACGCCTCCAGGCTTGATGGCAATCAGCCCCAGCATTTT.

The chain joins TRBV27 to TRBJ2-1, with 8 bases aligning to TRBD1. This CDR3 has 16 residues. The junction had 9 bases not matched to a gene; V was cut back by 5 bases and J by 3 bases. Germline CDR1 and CDR2: MNHEY and SMNVEV (reference sequence). CDR3 in amino acids: CASSILDRGNYNEQFF. The CDR3 DNA follows: TGTGCCAGCAGTATACTTGACAGGGGAAACTACAATGAGCAGTTCTTC.

The rearrangement joins TRBV4-3 to TRBJ2-3; TRBD2 matches at 9 bases. The germline V gene has CDR1 LGHNA and CDR2 YSLEER. This CDR3 has 16 amino acids. V trimming: 0 bases; J trimming: 6 bases; junction bases outside the gene matches: 7. The CDR3 region has the DNA TGCGCCAGCAGCCAAGATTTAGCGGGAGTGTCGGATACGCAGTATTTT. This translates into CASSQDLAGVSDTQYF.

The chain has TRBV6-5 and TRBJ2-7, with TRBD1 as a possible D gene (6 bases). The CDR3 is 13 amino acids. V lost 5 bases and J 0 bases, leaving 8 bases between the germline ends. The germline gives CDR1 MNHEY, CDR2 SVGAGI. CDR3 loop: CASSPQGSYEQYF. The CDR3 nucleotides are TGTGCCAGCAGTCCACAGGGCTCCTACGAGCAGTACTTC.

The rearrangement joins TRBV24-1 to TRBJ2-1, with 7 bases lining up with TRBD2. In germline, CDR1 is KGHDR, CDR2 SFDVKD. CDR3 length equals 16 residues. V shed 2 bases and J 0 bases; nucleotides not matched to a gene: 3. CDR3 bases: TGTGCCACCAGTGATTCGACTAGCCGCTCCTACAATGAGCAGTTCTTC. Amino acid sequence: CATSDSTSRSYNEQFF.

This clone turned up a few times. This rearrangement joins TRBV6-5 to TRBJ2-7; 10 nucleotides align to TRBD2. V gave up 6 bases and J gave up 2 bases; unmatched junction bases: 4. Germline V gives CDR1 MNHEY, CDR2 SVGAGI. This CDR3 is 14 amino acids long. CDR3 DNA sequence: TGTGCCAGCAGAGTTAGCGGGGGGACCTACGAGCAGTACTTC. Its protein product is CASRVSGGTYEQYF.

Remarks on this clone: The identical CDR3 is also encoded by other nucleotide sequences in the sample. The genes are TRBV14 and TRBJ2-7, with 9 bases matching TRBD1. Germline V gene lookup returns CDR1 SGHDN and CDR2 FVKESK. The CDR3 contains 14 residues. V was clipped by 4 bases and J by 4 bases; unmatched bases: 5. DNA for the CDR3: TGTGCCAGCAGCCTCGGGACAGGGAAGTACGAGCAGTACTTC. The encoded protein is CASSLGTGKYEQYF.

The chain uses TRBV21-1 and TRBJ1-2; TRBD1 is the table's D call, not checked against the DNA. TRBV21-1 is labeled a pseudogene. CDR3 length equals 14 residues. The CDR3 sequence: CASSDRGEDYGYTF. In DNA form, the CDR3 reads TGTGCCAGCAGCGACAGGGGAGAGGACTATGGCTACACCTTC.

The chain has TRBV4-1 and TRBJ1-4, with D perhaps matching TRBD1 (6 bases). The germline gives CDR1 MGHRA, CDR2 YSYEKL. The CDR3 contains 15 residues. V was shortened by 4 bases and J by 7 bases, with 16 bases between the two germline ends. This CDR3 is CASSLGRGAFEKLFF. In DNA, the CDR3 is TGCGCCAGCAGCCTTGGGCGGGGGGCGTTTGAAAAACTGTTTTTT.

The chain joins TRBV7-9 to TRBJ2-2, with 8 bases lining up with TRBD1. This CDR3 comprises 18 residues. The germline CDR1 and CDR2 sequences are SEHNR and FQNEAQ (reference sequence). V was pared by 5 bases and J by 5 bases, with 16 bases of the junction left unmatched. CDR3 DNA: TGTGCCAGCAGCCTCACCCATGGACAGGGCGCACTAACCGGGGAGCTGTTTTTT. Its translation is CASSLTHGQGALTGELFF.

J is TRBJ1-1 and V is TRBV9; D unclear. The CDR3 runs 13 residues. V dropped 1 base and J dropped 8 bases, with 12 bases sitting between them. Germline CDR1 and CDR2: SGDLS and YYNGEE. In nucleotides, the CDR3 is TGTGCCAGCAGCGTACAGCCCGGGAACGAAGCTTTCTTT. Translated, it gives CASSVQPGNEAFF.

The chain is built from TRBV5-6 and TRBJ1-5; D call uncertain. Germline assignment: CDR1 SGHDT and CDR2 YYEEEE. The CDR3 consists of 16 residues. The ends were cut back, 0 bases at V and 1 base at J, with 11 bases in the middle. The CDR3 loop reads CASSLGFPRSNQPQHF. DNA of the CDR3: TGTGCCAGCAGCTTGGGGTTTCCGAGGAGCAATCAGCCCCAGCATTTT.

The chain recombines TRBV9 with TRBJ2-7, with TRBD1 as a possible D gene (6 bases). V lost 4 bases, J lost 4 bases, and 12 bases lay in between. This CDR3 has 13 residues. CDR1 and CDR2 from the germline V gene are SGDLS and YYNGEE. The CDR3 loop is CASSPTTGYEQYF. The CDR3 coding sequence is TGTGCCAGCAGCCCCACTACAGGGTACGAGCAGTACTTC. Full variable domain (rest looked up from reference TRBV9 and TRBJ2-7): DSGVTQTPKHLITATGQRVTLRCSPRSGDLSVYWYQQSLDQGLQFLIQYYNGEERAKGNILERFSAQQFPDLHSELNLSSLELGDSALYFCASSPTTGYEQYFGPGTRLTVT.

This clone has a single count. V gene TRBV7-2 combines with J gene TRBJ1-5; D is possibly TRBD1 (6 bases). Germline V gene data show CDR1 as SGHTA and CDR2 as FQGNSA. The CDR3 runs to 14 residues. V was shortened by 3 bases and J by 7 bases, with 13 bases between the two germline ends. CDR3 protein: CASSFTGLGQPQHF. CDR3 nucleotides: TGTGCCAGCAGCTTTACAGGGTTGGGACAGCCCCAGCATTTT.

The count of this clone is one. This chain joins TRBV5-6 and TRBJ1-3; D not resolved. Germline V gene sequence: CDR1 SGHDT, CDR2 YYEEEE. CDR3 length equals 14 residues. V lost 2 bases, J lost 3 bases, and 9 bases lay in between. In nucleotides, the CDR3 is TGTGCCAGCAGCTTCTACTTGAATGGAAACACCATATATTTT. It translates to CASSFYLNGNTIYF.

V usage is TRBV3-1 (or the pseudogene TRBV3-2) and J usage is TRBJ2-2; perhaps TRBD1 as D (5 bases). Trimming took 1 base from V and 2 from J, leaving 26 bases between them. Germline V gene data show CDR1 as LGHDT and CDR2 as YNNKEL (reference sequence). The CDR3 covers 21 residues. The CDR3 is CASSQVIDFRRRAENTGELFF. CDR3 nucleotides: TGTGCCAGCAGCCAAGTCATCGACTTCCGCCGCAGGGCGGAAAACACCGGGGAGCTGTTTTTT.

V is TRBV4-2 and J is TRBJ1-1, with D unresolved. The V and J ends lost 2 bases and 10 bases respectively, with 23 bases between them. The CDR3 loop spans 16 amino acids. The germline gives CDR1 LGHNA, CDR2 YNFKEQ. The CDR3 loop is CASSQRQTSPGVTAFF. The DNA for the CDR3 is TGTGCCAGCAGCCAAAGGCAGACGAGTCCCGGGGTAACAGCTTTCTTT.

The V call is TRBV7-9, the J call TRBJ1-2; possibly TRBD1 for D (5 bases). The CDR3 loop spans 16 amino acids. The germline gives CDR1 SEHNR, CDR2 FQNEAQ (reference sequence). Trimming stripped 1 base from V and 4 bases from J, with 16 bases between. The CDR3 region is CASSLVSGVEGYGYTF. As DNA, the CDR3 is TGTGCCAGCAGCTTAGTCTCGGGGGTGGAAGGCTATGGCTACACCTTC.

The rearrangement links TRBV7-9 to TRBJ2-1, with 11 bases fitting TRBD2. Germline CDR1 reads SEHNR; CDR2 reads FQNEAQ (reference sequence). This CDR3 is built from 17 residues. With 6 bases clipped from V and 3 bases from J, the junction kept 10 bases outside the gene matches. In nucleotides, the CDR3 is TGTGCCAGCAGTTCCCCCGGACTAGCGGGTTTCTACAATGAGCAGTTCTTC. Residues: CASSSPGLAGFYNEQFF.

The rearrangement joins TRBV29-1 to TRBJ2-7; possible D gene TRBD1, 5 bases. The CDR3 is 13 residues long. V lost 2 bases and J 3 bases, leaving 11 bases between the germline ends. Germline assignment: CDR1 SQVTM and CDR2 ANQGSEA. Written as DNA, the CDR3 is TGCAGCGTTGAACAGAGGCAGGGCTACGAGCAGTACTTC. This gives the protein CSVEQRQGYEQYF.

This clone was seen only once. The rearrangement joins TRBV5-4 to TRBJ1-6; TRBD1 matches 8 bases. The CDR3 is 15 amino acids. After removal of 4 bases from V and 10 bases from J, the junction contained 10 bases not matched to a gene. Germline V lookup: CDR1 SGHNT, CDR2 YYREEE (reference sequence). The CDR3 sequence is CASSLGGQGNSPLHF. The CDR3 DNA sequence: TGTGCCAGCAGCCTTGGAGGACAGGGTAACTCACCCCTCCACTTT.

This chain uses TRBV2 with TRBJ1-5; D uncertain. The CDR3 consists of 15 residues. The germline V gene encodes CDR1 SNHLY and CDR2 FYNNEI. V shed 4 bases and J shed 1 base, with 11 bases lying between them. Here the CDR3 reads CASSGTGYSNQPQHF. The DNA of the CDR3 is TGTGCCAGCAGTGGGACGGGGTACAGCAATCAGCCCCAGCATTTT.

The rearrangement joins TRBV4-1 to TRBJ1-5; the match to TRBD1 covers 7 bases. This CDR3 region has 15 residues. The V and J ends lost 4 bases and 5 bases, in that order; junction bases with no gene match: 8. Per germline, CDR1 MGHRA and CDR2 YSYEKL. This CDR3 is CASSLWGTGDQPQHF. The CDR3 DNA sequence: TGCGCCAGCAGCCTCTGGGGTACAGGGGATCAGCCCCAGCATTTT.

This clone was recorded a few times. The chain uses TRBV27 and TRBJ1-5; 9 bases fit TRBD1. V lost 6 bases to trimming and J lost 5 bases; unmatched junction nucleotides: 8. In germline, CDR1 is MNHEY, CDR2 SMNVEV (reference sequence). This CDR3 is built from 15 residues. In DNA form, the CDR3 reads TGTGCCAGCAGGTACGGGACAGGGAGGGATCAGCCCCAGCATTTT. Translating it yields CASRYGTGRDQPQHF.

The J gene is TRBJ1-2, the V gene TRBV19; D remains unclear. The germline gives CDR1 LNHDA, CDR2 SQIVND (reference sequence). V dropped 6 bases and J dropped 5 bases, with 7 bases sitting between them. This CDR3 has 11 residues. CDR3 DNA: TGTGCCAGTAGAGAGAGGTATGGCTACACCTTC. Amino acids: CASRERYGYTF.